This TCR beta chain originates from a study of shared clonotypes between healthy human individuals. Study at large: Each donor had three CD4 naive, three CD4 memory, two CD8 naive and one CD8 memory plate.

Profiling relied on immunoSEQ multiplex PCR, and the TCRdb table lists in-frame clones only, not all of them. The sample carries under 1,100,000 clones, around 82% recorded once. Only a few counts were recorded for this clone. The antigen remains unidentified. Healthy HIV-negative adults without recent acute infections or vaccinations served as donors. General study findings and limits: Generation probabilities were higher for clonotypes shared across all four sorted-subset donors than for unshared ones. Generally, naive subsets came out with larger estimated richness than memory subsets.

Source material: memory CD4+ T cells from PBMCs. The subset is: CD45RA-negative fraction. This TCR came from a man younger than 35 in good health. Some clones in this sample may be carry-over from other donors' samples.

Here the CDR3 reads CASGEAQSSYEQYF. The DNA of the CDR3 is TGTGCCAGCGGGGAAGCGCAGAGCTCCTACGAGCAGTACTTC. The chain carries TRBV27 and TRBJ2-7, with unresolved D. This CDR3 region has 14 residues. Germline V gene sequence: CDR1 MNHEY, CDR2 SMNVEV (reference sequence). V lost 8 bases, J lost 0 bases, and 14 bases lay in between.